This T cell receptor (beta chain) was captured in a study of T cell responses to AZD1222 COVID-19 vaccine. The study, taken as a whole, reports: White British donors predominated, females outnumbered males, and clonal diversity was possibly underestimated. Spike-specific TCR breadth and depth went up after people got two AZD1222 doses.

Concerning this clone itself: Its antigen is as yet unknown.

The assay was immunoSEQ multiplex PCR, and TCRdb's table has in-frame clones only and misses some. The sample consists of tens of thousands of clones, around 90% of them appearing once. CDR1 and CDR2 from the germline V gene are SGHRS and YFSETQ. V was pared by 2 bases and J by 8 bases, with 5 bases of the junction left unmatched. The CDR3 contains 15 residues. The chain uses TRBV5-1 and TRBJ2-2, with 11 bases lining up with TRBD2. The TCR comes from an adult in good health. The specimen comprised peripheral blood, sampled on day 0 of MenACWY control vaccination. CDR3 nucleotide sequence: TGCGCCAGCAGCTTCTTGACTAGCGGGGATGGGGAGCTGTTTTTT. It encodes CASSFLTSGDGELFF. The full variable domain, completed using reference TRBV5-1 and TRBJ2-2, is KAGVTQTPRYLIKTRGQQVTLSCSPISGHRSVSWYQQTPGQGLQFLFEYFSETQRNKGNFPGRFSGRQFSNSRSEMNVSTLELGDSALYLCASSFLTSGDGELFFGEGSRLTVL.